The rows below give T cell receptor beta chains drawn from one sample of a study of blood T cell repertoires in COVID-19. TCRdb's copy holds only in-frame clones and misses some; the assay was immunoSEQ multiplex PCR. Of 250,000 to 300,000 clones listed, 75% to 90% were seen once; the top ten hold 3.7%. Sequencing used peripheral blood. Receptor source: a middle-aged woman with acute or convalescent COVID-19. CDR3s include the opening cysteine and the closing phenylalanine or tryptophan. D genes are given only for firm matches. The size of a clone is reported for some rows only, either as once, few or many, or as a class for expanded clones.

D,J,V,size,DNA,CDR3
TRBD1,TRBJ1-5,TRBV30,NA,TGTGCCTGGACCCCGACAGGGGGCGCCCAGCCCCAGCATTTT,CAWTPTGGAQPQHF
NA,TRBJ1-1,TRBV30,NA,TGTGCCTGGATGGTTCTGGCAGGGAGGTCTGAAGCTTTCTTT,CAWMVLAGRSEAFF
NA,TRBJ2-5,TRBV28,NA,TGTGCCAGCAGTCCACCCACAGGTTCGTGGACGCCTATTGGGGAGACCCAGTACTTC,CASSPPTGSWTPIGETQYF
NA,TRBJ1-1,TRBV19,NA,TGTGCCAGTAGTATTACTCCCGGTGGTACTGAAGCTTTCTTT,CASSITPGGTEAFF
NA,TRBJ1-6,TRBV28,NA,TGTGCCAGCACGAGATCGTCAGGTTCACCCCTCCACTTT,CASTRSSGSPLHF
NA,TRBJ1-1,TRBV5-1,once,TGCGCCAGCAGCTTCGGAGGGTCGGTGGGAAGTACTGAAGCTTTCTTT,CASSFGGSVGSTEAFF
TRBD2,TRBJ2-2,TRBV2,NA,TGTGCCAGCAAAGCGGGGACGAACACCGGGGAGCTGTTTTTT,CASKAGTNTGELFF
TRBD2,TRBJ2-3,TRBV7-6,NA,TGTGCCAGCAGCTTGGGCGGGGGGAACGGCGCAGATACGCAGTATTTT,CASSLGGGNGADTQYF
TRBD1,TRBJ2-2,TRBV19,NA,TGTGCCAGTAGTATAGGACAGGGGATGGGCACCGGGGAGCTGTTTTTT,CASSIGQGMGTGELFF
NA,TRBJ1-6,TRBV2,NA,TGTGCCAGCTGCACAGAAAGCTCCTATAATTCACCCCTCCACTTT,CASCTESSYNSPLHF
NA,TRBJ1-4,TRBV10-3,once,TGTGCCATCAGTGCAGCGGATAATGAAAAACTGTTTTTT,CAISAADNEKLFF
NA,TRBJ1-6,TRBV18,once,TGTGCCAGCTCACCATTGGAAGGCGGCCATAATTCACCCCTCCACTTT,CASSPLEGGHNSPLHF
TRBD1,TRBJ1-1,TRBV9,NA,TGTGCCAGCAGCGTAGACAGGGGTGAGTTCGGAGCTTTCTTT,CASSVDRGEFGAFF
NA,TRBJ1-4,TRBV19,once,TGTGCCAGTAGTATCCGCGGGGCCCTTAATGAAAAACTGTTTTTT,CASSIRGALNEKLFF
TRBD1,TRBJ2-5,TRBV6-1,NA,TGTGCCAGCAGTCCCTGGACAGGGTCCCAAGAGACCCAGTACTTC,CASSPWTGSQETQYF
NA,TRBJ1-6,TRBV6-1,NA,TGTGCCAGCAGTGAACTTAGCGGGTATAATTCACCCCTCCACTTT,CASSELSGYNSPLHF
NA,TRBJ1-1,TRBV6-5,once,TGTGCCAGCAGGGGCAGGGAGGGCACTGAAGCTTTCTTT,CASRGREGTEAFF
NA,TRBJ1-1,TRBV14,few,TGTGCCAGCAGCCAAGGCAGGGTAGGGACTGAAGCTTTCTTT,CASSQGRVGTEAFF
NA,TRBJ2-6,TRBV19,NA,TGTGCCAGTAGCCTTGGCTCGGGGGGGGCCAACGTCCTGACTTTC,CASSLGSGGANVLTF
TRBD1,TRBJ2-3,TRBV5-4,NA,TGTGCCAGCAGCTTGGGACAGGGTCCAGATACGCAGTATTTT,CASSLGQGPDTQYF
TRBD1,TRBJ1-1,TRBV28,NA,TGTGCCAGCAGTTTCCAGGGGGCGCGGGACACTGAAGCTTTCTTT,CASSFQGARDTEAFF
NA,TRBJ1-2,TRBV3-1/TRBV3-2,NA,TGTGCCAGCAGCCCAATGGGCCTTTCCTTCTATGGCTACACCTTC,CASSPMGLSFYGYTF
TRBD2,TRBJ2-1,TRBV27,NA,TGTGCCAGCAGTCCCGGGACTACGTACAATGAGCAGTTCTTC,CASSPGTTYNEQFF
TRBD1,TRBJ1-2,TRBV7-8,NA,TGTGCCAGCAGCTTAGGAGGGGGCGGCTACACCTTC,CASSLGGGGYTF
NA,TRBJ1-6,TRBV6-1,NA,TGTGCCAGCAGTGAAGGCCCCGGGAATTCACCCCTCCACTTT,CASSEGPGNSPLHF
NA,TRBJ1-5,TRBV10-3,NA,TGTGCCATCAGTTTTTATAGCAATCAGCCCCAGCATTTT,CAISFYSNQPQHF
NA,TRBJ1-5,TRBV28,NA,TGTGCCAGCAAAGTACAGGGTAATCAGCCCCAGCATTTT,CASKVQGNQPQHF
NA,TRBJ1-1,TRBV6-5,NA,TGTGCCAGCAGGGCAGGGGAAACTGAAGCTTTCTTT,CASRAGETEAFF
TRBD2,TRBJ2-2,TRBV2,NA,TGTGCCAGCATACCCGGGACTAGCTCTCCCGGGGAGCTGTTTTTT,CASIPGTSSPGELFF
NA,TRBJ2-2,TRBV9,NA,TGTGCCAGCAGCGTCAGGACAACGAACACCGGGGAGCTGTTTTTT,CASSVRTTNTGELFF
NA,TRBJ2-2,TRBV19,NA,TGTGCCAGTAGTACACCAGGGGGGACCGACACCGGGGAGCTGTTTTTT,CASSTPGGTDTGELFF
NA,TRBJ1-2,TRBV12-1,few,TGTGCCAGCAGCTTTACGTGCGCTAGTCGGACAGGGCCCCCTACCCCCTATGGCTACACCTTC,CASSFTCASRTGPPTPYGYTF
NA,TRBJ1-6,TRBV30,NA,TGTGCCTGGCGCCCTCTCTTCAGGGAGGATTCACCCCTCCACTTT,CAWRPLFREDSPLHF
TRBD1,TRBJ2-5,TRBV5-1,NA,TGCGCCAGCAGCCGGACAGGGGGCTTCCAAGAGACCCAGTACTTC,CASSRTGGFQETQYF
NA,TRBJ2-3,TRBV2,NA,TGTGCCAGCAGTGAAAGACTAAATACGCAGTATTTT,CASSERLNTQYF
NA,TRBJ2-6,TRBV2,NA,TGTGCCAGCACCACCCATTCAGGGGCTGGGGCCAACGTCCTGACTTTC,CASTTHSGAGANVLTF
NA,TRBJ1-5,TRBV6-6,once,TGTGCCAGCAGCTCCGGGGGTCTCCAGCATTTT,CASSSGGLQHF
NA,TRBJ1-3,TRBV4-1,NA,TGCGCCAGCAGCCAAGATGTTTACAGGACAAACACCATATATTTT,CASSQDVYRTNTIYF
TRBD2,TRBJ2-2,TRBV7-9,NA,TGTGCCAGCAGCTTGATATGGGCGGGGGGTCACCTGAACACCGGGGAGCTGTTTTTT,CASSLIWAGGHLNTGELFF
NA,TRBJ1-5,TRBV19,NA,TGTGCCAGTAGTATAACAGACAATCAGCCCCAGCATTTT,CASSITDNQPQHF
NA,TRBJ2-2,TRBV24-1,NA,TGTGCCACCAGTGATTTGGGGGGGGCTCAAACCGGGGAGCTGTTTTTT,CATSDLGGAQTGELFF
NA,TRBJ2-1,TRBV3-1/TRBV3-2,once,TGTGCCAGCAGCCTGGGGGGGCCCAGTAGCAATGAGCAGTTCTTC,CASSLGGPSSNEQFF
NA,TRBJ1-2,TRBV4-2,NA,TGTGCCAGCAGCCAAGTCCGGGGGGCCGACTATGGCTACACCTTC,CASSQVRGADYGYTF
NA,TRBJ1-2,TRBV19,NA,TGTGCCAGTAGTAGACAGTTAACCGCTAACTATGGCTACACCTTC,CASSRQLTANYGYTF
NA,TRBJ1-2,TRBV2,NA,TGTGCCAGCAGTGATGGGCCCGGGGTCAAGTTGGTGACCTATGGCTACACCTTC,CASSDGPGVKLVTYGYTF
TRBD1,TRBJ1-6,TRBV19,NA,TGTGCCAGTACCGGACAGGGGGCAAATTCACCCCTCCACTTT,CASTGQGANSPLHF
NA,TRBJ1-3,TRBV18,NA,TGTGCCAGCTCACTCACGGACCTCGGGACAACCTCTGGAAACACCATATATTTT,CASSLTDLGTTSGNTIYF
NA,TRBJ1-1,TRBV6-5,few,TGTGCCAGCAGCTCTACTGACAGGCAGACTTTCTTT,CASSSTDRQTFF
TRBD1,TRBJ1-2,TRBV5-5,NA,TGTGCCAGCAGCTCCTTACAACGGACAGGGGTGGCCTACACCTTC,CASSSLQRTGVAYTF